This is a list of T cell receptor beta chains from one sample in a study of blood T cell repertoires in COVID-19. Sequencing was performed with immunoSEQ multiplex PCR; in TCRdb, only in-frame clones are kept and a portion is missing. The repertoire holds approximately 240,000 clones, with about 85% as singletons. Input material: peripheral blood. Source of these receptors: a woman in her fifties or sixties who had recovered from COVID-19. CDR3s include the opening cysteine and the closing phenylalanine or tryptophan. D genes are given only for firm matches. Where a row states a size, it is once, few, many or the class of an expanded clone; other rows omit it.

V	J	D	size	DNA	CDR3
TRBV9	TRBJ2-2	TRBD1	.	TGTGCCAGCAGCGGGACAGGGAGAGGGAACACCGGGGAGCTGTTTTTT	CASSGTGRGNTGELFF
TRBV4-2	TRBJ2-1	TRBD1	.	TGTGCCAGCAGCCAAGTCTCACAGGGGCCTTACAATGAGCAGTTCTTC	CASSQVSQGPYNEQFF
TRBV5-5	TRBJ2-2	.	many	TGTGCCAGCAGCTTGGCAGGTCTAAACACCGGGGAGCTGTTTTTT	CASSLAGLNTGELFF
TRBV7-3	TRBJ2-2	.	few	TGTGCCAGCAGCTTACGAGAGGGTAACGCCGGGGAGCTGTTTTTT	CASSLREGNAGELFF
TRBV7-8	TRBJ2-3	TRBD2	.	TGTGCCAGCAGCTTAGGGTGGCGGGGGGGCACAGATACGCAGTATTTT	CASSLGWRGGTDTQYF
TRBV5-1	TRBJ2-7	.	once	TGCGCCAGCAAGGGGGACATCCCCTACGAGCAGTACTTC	CASKGDIPYEQYF
TRBV29-1	TRBJ2-3	.	.	TGCAGCGTTGAAGGGACAGACCTTAGCACAGATACGCAGTATTTT	CSVEGTDLSTDTQYF
TRBV24-1	TRBJ2-3	TRBD1	.	TGTGCCACCAGTGATCCAACAGGGGGCCTCAATACGCAGTATTTT	CATSDPTGGLNTQYF
TRBV7-8	TRBJ2-1	TRBD2	.	TGTGCCAGCAGCTTAGCGGGGTGGGCTAGCGGGGGGGCCATTGATGAGCAGTTCTTC	CASSLAGWASGGAIDEQFF
TRBV24-1	TRBJ1-2	.	.	TGTGCCACCAGTGGTTCAGATGGCTACACCTTC	CATSGSDGYTF
TRBV9	TRBJ1-2	TRBD1	.	TGTGCCAGCAGCGTAGCTTCCCAGGGGGCAGAGAGCTATGGCTACACCTTC	CASSVASQGAESYGYTF
TRBV7-2	TRBJ2-6	.	.	TGTGCCAGCAGCTTAAAAGGCGGAGCAGGGAACTCTGGGGCCAACGTCCTGACTTTC	CASSLKGGAGNSGANVLTF
TRBV19	TRBJ1-2	TRBD1	.	TGTGCCAGTTCCCGGGACAGTAGTCTGCGTGACTATGGCTACACCTTC	CASSRDSSLRDYGYTF
TRBV7-9	TRBJ1-5	.	once	TGTGCCAGCAGCTTAGGGGCACTAGATCAGCCCCAGCATTTT	CASSLGALDQPQHF
TRBV12-3/TRBV12-4	TRBJ2-3	TRBD1	.	TGTGCCAGCAGTTTAGTGGACAGGGATACGCAGTATTTT	CASSLVDRDTQYF
TRBV7-8	TRBJ2-7	.	.	TGTGCCAGCAGCTTAGGTTACAGGGACGAGCAGTACTTC	CASSLGYRDEQYF
TRBV20-1	TRBJ1-4	TRBD1	.	TGCAGTGCTAGTTCATCTGGACAGGGTAATGAAAAACTGTTTTTT	CSASSSGQGNEKLFF